These 7 T cell receptor beta chains came from one sample sequenced in a study of early T cells in non-severe SARS-CoV-2 infection. TCRdb passed the 5' RACE reads through MiXCR, listing each CDR3 protein once. The table records about 83,000 distinct CDR3 sequences, about 13% of them present only once. What was sequenced was whole blood. Source of these receptors: an adult who was a healthcare worker with PCR-confirmed SARS-CoV-2 infection or an uninfected control (not recorded which).

The chain combines TRBV7-2 with TRBJ2-7, with 9 nucleotides matching TRBD1. Germline assignment: CDR1 SGHTA and CDR2 FQGNSA. Germline trimming cut 1 base from V and 7 bases from J; bases unmatched to any gene: 8. The CDR3 consists of 15 residues. This CDR3 reads CASSLEWTGVREQYF. The CDR3 DNA follows: TGTGCCAGCAGCTTAGAGTGGACAGGGGTGCGTGAGCAGTACTTC.

The V gene is TRBV7-9, the J gene TRBJ1-5, with a weak D call TRBD1 (6 bases). Per the germline V gene, CDR1 is SEHNR and CDR2 is FQNEAQ (reference sequence). V gave up 4 bases and J gave up 7 bases, with 17 bases separating them. The CDR3 runs to 15 residues. The CDR3 nucleotides are TGTGCCAGCAGCTCCGGGACACAGACTGACCAGCCCCAGCATTTT. Protein sequence: CASSSGTQTDQPQHF.

The chain couples TRBV12-3 or TRBV12-4 to TRBJ1-1; weak D call: TRBD1 (6 bases). The V end was cut by 7 bases, the J end by 1 base, with 13 bases between. The CDR3 is made up of 14 amino acids. The CDR3 is CASTWGRGNTEAFF. DNA of the CDR3: TGTGCCAGCACCTGGGGCAGGGGGAACACTGAAGCTTTCTTT.

This clonotype was counted many times. The chain links TRBV30 to TRBJ1-6; D is undetermined. Germline V lookup: CDR1 GTSNPN, CDR2 SVGIG (reference sequence). This CDR3 region has 13 residues. Trimming cost V 1 base and J 13 bases, with 14 bases left between them. This CDR3 reads CAWSASLNGPLHF. The CDR3 DNA follows: TGTGCCTGGAGTGCTTCCCTTAACGGGCCCCTCCACTTT.

There are many counts of this clonotype. This chain uses TRBV7-8 with TRBJ2-1, with 11 bases fitting TRBD2. The CDR3 has 16 residues. The V gene end was trimmed by 1 base and the J gene end by 7 bases; junction bases not matched to a gene: 6. CDR1 and CDR2 from the germline V gene are SGHVS and FQNEAQ. The CDR3: CASSLVMASGGNEQFF. CDR3 nucleotides: TGTGCCAGCAGCTTAGTGATGGCTAGCGGGGGGAATGAGCAGTTCTTC. Drawing the rest from reference TRBV7-8 and TRBJ2-1, the complete variable domain is GAGVSQSPRYKVAKRGQDVALRCDPISGHVSLFWYQQALGQGPEFLTYFQNEAQLDKSGLPSDRFFAERPEGSVSTLKIQRTQQEDSAVYLCASSLVMASGGNEQFFGPGTRLTVL.

This clonotype occurred many times. The gene calls are TRBV7-6 and TRBJ1-1; D unclear. Trimming took 2 bases from V and 7 from J, leaving 14 bases between them. The germline CDR1 and CDR2 sequences are SGHVS and FNYEAQ. The CDR3 totals 14 residues. The CDR3 sequence is CASSLTGRRDEAFF. CDR3 coding DNA: TGTGCCAGCAGCTTAACGGGTAGACGGGATGAAGCTTTCTTT.

With respect to this clonotype: Just one base apart from a much larger clone, this may be a read error. The chain couples TRBV11-2 to TRBJ2-5; a possible D gene is TRBD1 (7 bases). The CDR3 covers 16 residues. Germline CDR1 and CDR2: SGHAT and FQNNGV. The CDR3 bases are TGTGCCAGCAGCTTAGATCTTCAGGGGGGCTCGAAGACCCAGTGCTTC. Amino acid sequence: CASSLDLQGGSKTQCF.